Below are 8 T cell receptor beta chains sequenced from a single sample in a study of T-cell reconstitution after alpha-beta-depleted transplantation in children. Unique molecular identifiers were incorporated during preparation of the TCRbeta library. MiXCR, run by TCRdb on the PCR reads, gives a single entry per CDR3 protein. The repertoire includes some 500,000 distinct CDR3 sequences, 15% to 20% of them detected once, and roughly 3.3% sits in the top ten. The specimen was PBMCs from the stem cell graft donor, collected from the stem cell graft. Source of these receptors: a human donor who donated a stem cell graft to a child with acute lymphoblastic leukemia.

The chain uses TRBV10-3 and TRBJ2-1; 11 bases line up with TRBD2. Germline V gives CDR1 ENHRY, CDR2 SYGVKD. Trimming took 10 bases from V and 13 from J; bases not matched to a gene: 12. The CDR3 covers 13 residues. As DNA, the CDR3 is TGTGCCAGTGAGTCTAGCGGGAGGTCCACACAGTTCTTC. Translation: CASESSGRSTQFF.

The chain joins TRBV5-1 to TRBJ2-7, with TRBD1 matching over 11 bases. The length of the CDR3 is 16 residues. Per germline, CDR1 SGHRS and CDR2 YFSETQ. V was pared by 2 bases and J by 3 bases, with 7 bases of the junction left unmatched. CDR3 loop: CASSFQPGTGGYEQYF. The DNA for the CDR3 is TGCGCCAGCAGCTTCCAACCTGGGACAGGGGGCTACGAGCAGTACTTC. The entire variable domain, with the rest obtained from reference TRBV5-1 and TRBJ2-7, is as follows: KAGVTQTPRYLIKTRGQQVTLSCSPISGHRSVSWYQQTPGQGLQFLFEYFSETQRNKGNFPGRFSGRQFSNSRSEMNVSTLELGDSALYLCASSFQPGTGGYEQYFGPGTRLTVT.

This clonotype showed up just a few times. This sequence joins TRBV29-1 and TRBJ1-1; weak D call: TRBD1 (6 bases). Trimming cost V 7 bases and J 1 base, with 10 bases left between them. Germline assignment: CDR1 SQVTM and CDR2 ANQGSEA. CDR3 length: 12 residues. The CDR3: CSDGGRNTEAFF. Written as DNA, the CDR3 is TGCAGCGACGGGGGGCGGAACACTGAAGCTTTCTTT.

The rearrangement links TRBV2 to TRBJ2-3; 10 nucleotides agree with TRBD1. After removal of 6 bases from V and 9 bases from J, the junction contained 9 bases not matched to a gene. CDR3 length equals 14 residues. The V gene's germline CDR1 is SNHLY and CDR2 FYNNEI. The chain's CDR3 is CASSAGQGPSTQYF. CDR3 nucleotides: TGTGCCAGCAGCGCGGGACAGGGGCCCTCCACGCAGTATTTT. Full variable domain (missing parts from reference TRBV2 and TRBJ2-3): EPEVTQTPSHQVTQMGQEVILRCVPISNHLYFYWYRQILGQKVEFLVSFYNNEISEKSEIFDDQFSVERPDGSNFTLKIRSTKLEDSAMYFCASSAGQGPSTQYFGPGTRLTVL.

There are a few counts of this clonotype. The chain is built from TRBV29-1 and TRBJ1-1, with D unclear. Germline V lookup: CDR1 SQVTM, CDR2 ANQGSEA. The CDR3 is 12 residues long. Trimming pared 4 bases from V and 2 bases from J, leaving 8 bases between. For the CDR3, the DNA is TGCAGCGTTGTAGGGATAAACACTGAAGCTTTCTTT. It specifies CSVVGINTEAFF.

Only a few counts were recorded for this clonotype. The V and J genes are TRBV7-9 and TRBJ1-2; D remains ambiguous. V dropped 2 bases and J dropped 4 bases, with 14 bases sitting between them. The CDR3 sequence is 15 residues long. The V gene's germline CDR1 is SEHNR and CDR2 FQNEAQ (reference sequence). CDR3 residues: CASSLIGRSLYGYTF. In DNA form, the CDR3 reads TGTGCCAGCAGCTTAATCGGCCGGAGCCTCTATGGCTACACCTTC.

This clonotype appeared a few times. J is TRBJ2-5 and V is TRBV11-2; no firm D call. The V and J ends lost 1 base and 9 bases respectively, with 12 bases between them. This CDR3 is 13 amino acids long. Germline values: CDR1 SGHAT, CDR2 FQNNGV. DNA of the CDR3: TGTGCCAGCAGCTTAGGGGCTCCGGCGGCCCAGTACTTC. This gives the protein CASSLGAPAAQYF.

This clonotype occurred a few times. The rearrangement links TRBV7-2 to TRBJ1-2; possible D gene TRBD1, 5 bases. This CDR3 comprises 15 residues. The V end was cut by 0 bases, the J end by 4 bases, with 12 bases between. Looked up from germline, CDR1 is SGHTA and CDR2 is FQGNSA. CDR3 in amino acids: CASSLARAVSYGYTF. CDR3 bases: TGTGCCAGCAGCTTAGCCAGGGCGGTTAGCTATGGCTACACCTTC.